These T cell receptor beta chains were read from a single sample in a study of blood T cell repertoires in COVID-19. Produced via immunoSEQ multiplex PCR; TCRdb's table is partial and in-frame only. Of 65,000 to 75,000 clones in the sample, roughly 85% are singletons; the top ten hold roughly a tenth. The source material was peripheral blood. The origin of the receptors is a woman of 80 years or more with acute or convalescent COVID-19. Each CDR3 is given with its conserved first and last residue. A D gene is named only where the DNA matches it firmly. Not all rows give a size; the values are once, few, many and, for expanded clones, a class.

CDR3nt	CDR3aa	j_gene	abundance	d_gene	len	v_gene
TGTGCCTGGAGTGTGGGCCTCACAGATACGCAGTATTTT	CAWSVGLTDTQYF	TRBJ2-3	NA	NA	13	TRBV30
TGTGCCAGCAGACAGACAGGAGATCAGCCCCAGCATTTT	CASRQTGDQPQHF	TRBJ1-5	NA	NA	13	TRBV27
TGTGCCAGCAGCTTGGGACAGGGGTCGAAGTACACTAATGAAAAACTGTTTTTT	CASSLGQGSKYTNEKLFF	TRBJ1-4	NA	TRBD1	18	TRBV5-5
TGCGCCAGCAGCCAAGATTCCTCTGCAGGGTCCCACAATGAGCAGTTCTTC	CASSQDSSAGSHNEQFF	TRBJ2-1	NA	NA	17	TRBV4-1
TGTGCCAGCACCCCGCCTAGGACAGGCCAGAACACTGAAGCTTTCTTT	CASTPPRTGQNTEAFF	TRBJ1-1	NA	TRBD1	16	TRBV3-1/TRBV3-2
TGTGCCAGCAGCTTATCCCTGGCAGGAGGGAATCAGCCCCAGCATTTT	CASSLSLAGGNQPQHF	TRBJ1-5	NA	NA	16	TRBV7-9
TGTGCCAGCAGCTCATGGGGGGATCAGGACACTGAAGCTTTCTTT	CASSSWGDQDTEAFF	TRBJ1-1	NA	NA	15	TRBV13
TGTGCCAGCAGCTTAGAGCTAGAAGAGACCCAGTACTTC	CASSLELEETQYF	TRBJ2-5	NA	NA	13	TRBV11-3
TGTGCCAGCAGTGACCAGGGACAGGGTTACAATGAGCAGTTCTTC	CASSDQGQGYNEQFF	TRBJ2-1	NA	TRBD1	15	TRBV6-6
TGTGCCAGCAGTGCCGGGACAGGGGCCTCCTCTGGGGCCAACGTCCTGACTTTC	CASSAGTGASSGANVLTF	TRBJ2-6	NA	TRBD1	18	TRBV6-1
TGCGCCAGCAGCTCCCTGACTAGCGGACGCACAGATACGCAGTATTTT	CASSSLTSGRTDTQYF	TRBJ2-3	NA	TRBD2	16	TRBV5-1
TGCGCCAGCAGCGTCATAGCGGGGGTCACAGATACGCAGTATTTT	CASSVIAGVTDTQYF	TRBJ2-3	NA	TRBD2	15	TRBV5-1
TGTGCCAGCATCGGGAGGGGGGTCACTGAAGCTTTCTTT	CASIGRGVTEAFF	TRBJ1-1	NA	NA	13	TRBV6-5
TGCGCCAGCAGCTTGCTGGGGGGGAACTACAATGAGCAGTTCTTC	CASSLLGGNYNEQFF	TRBJ2-1	few	TRBD2	15	TRBV5-1
TGCGCCAGCTCGACGGGGGAACGATACAATGAGCAGTTCTTC	CASSTGERYNEQFF	TRBJ2-1	NA	NA	14	TRBV10-1
TGTGCCACCAGTGATGCCGGGGGGTGGGCAGGCCAATATGGCTACACCTTC	CATSDAGGWAGQYGYTF	TRBJ1-2	NA	NA	17	TRBV24-1
TGCGCCAGCAGCTTGACAAACTCTGGAAACACCATATATTTT	CASSLTNSGNTIYF	TRBJ1-3	once	NA	14	TRBV5-1
TGTGCCAGTAGTATCGGCGGTCCCGGGGCCCAGTACTTC	CASSIGGPGAQYF	TRBJ2-5	NA	NA	13	TRBV19
TGCGCCAGCAGCGGAGTAGCGGGGGGGCCCTACGAGCAGTACTTC	CASSGVAGGPYEQYF	TRBJ2-7	once	TRBD2	15	TRBV5-1
TGCAGCGTTGCCAGGGGGCGCGGAGATACGCAGTATTTT	CSVARGRGDTQYF	TRBJ2-3	NA	TRBD1	13	TRBV29-1
TGTGCCAGCAGTTACTCGCAGGGTTGGAACACTGAAGCTTTCTTT	CASSYSQGWNTEAFF	TRBJ1-1	NA	NA	15	TRBV6-5
TGTGCCAGCCAACCCTCAGCGGGGGGCTCCTACAATGAGCAGTTCTTC	CASQPSAGGSYNEQFF	TRBJ2-1	NA	TRBD2	16	TRBV3-1/TRBV3-2
TGCAGCGCCGGACAGGGGGACTATGGCTACACCTTC	CSAGQGDYGYTF	TRBJ1-2	NA	TRBD1	12	TRBV29-1
TGTGCCAGTAGTACTAGCTGGCCAGATACGCAGTATTTT	CASSTSWPDTQYF	TRBJ2-3	NA	NA	13	TRBV19
TGTGCCAGCAGCAGACGCGCGGGGGGCTCTGAAGCTTTCTTT	CASSRRAGGSEAFF	TRBJ1-1	once	NA	14	TRBV9
TGTGCCAGCAGCTTAGGGGGTATGGACAGGAACACTGAAGCTTTCTTT	CASSLGGMDRNTEAFF	TRBJ1-1	NA	NA	16	TRBV11-2
TGCAGCGCGCGCAGGGGGCTATCGTACGAGCAGTACTTC	CSARRGLSYEQYF	TRBJ2-7	NA	TRBD1	13	TRBV29-1
TGTGCCAGCAGACCCACAGGGAACCCAAGAACCGGGGAGCTGTTTTTT	CASRPTGNPRTGELFF	TRBJ2-2	NA	NA	16	TRBV5-5
TGCAGCGTTGTGGGCGGGGTAAACTACACCTTC	CSVVGGVNYTF	TRBJ1-2	NA	NA	11	TRBV29-1
TGTGCCAGGGAGACGGGACAGTCTTCCTACGAGCAGTACTTC	CARETGQSSYEQYF	TRBJ2-7	NA	TRBD1	14	TRBV11-3
TGTGCCAGTAGTGCCCCATGGGGCGGACGGAACACTGAAGCTTTCTTT	CASSAPWGGRNTEAFF	TRBJ1-1	NA	NA	16	TRBV19
TGTGCCAGTAGTATTAGGACAGGGGGACCCTACGAGCAGTACTTC	CASSIRTGGPYEQYF	TRBJ2-7	NA	TRBD1	15	TRBV19
TGTGCCAGCAGTGAACGGGGGTGGGAGCCCTACAATGAGCAGTTCTTC	CASSERGWEPYNEQFF	TRBJ2-1	NA	NA	16	TRBV6-1
TGCAGTGCTCAGGACAGAGGCTACACCTTC	CSAQDRGYTF	TRBJ1-2	NA	NA	10	TRBV20-1
TGTGCCAGCAGATCACAGGGGGGTTCCTACGAGCAGTACTTC	CASRSQGGSYEQYF	TRBJ2-7	NA	TRBD1	14	TRBV2
TGTGCCAGCTCATCAGAACAGGGGGGGAGATATAATTCACCCCTCCACTTT	CASSSEQGGRYNSPLHF	TRBJ1-6	few	TRBD1	17	TRBV18
TGTGCCAGCTCACCTGGCCAGGGGGCGAACTATGGCTACACCTTC	CASSPGQGANYGYTF	TRBJ1-2	once	TRBD1	15	TRBV18
TGTGCCAGCAGTTACTCGTGGACAGGGGTCGCCGAGCAGTACTTC	CASSYSWTGVAEQYF	TRBJ2-7	NA	TRBD1	15	TRBV6-5
TGTGCCAGCACGCGGTCAGGAGGTGGGGCCAACGTCCTGACTTTC	CASTRSGGGANVLTF	TRBJ2-6	NA	NA	15	TRBV2
TGTGCCAGCAGCCCACTCCCCCCGGGACAGGGGGACTACGAGCAGTACTTC	CASSPLPPGQGDYEQYF	TRBJ2-7	NA	TRBD1	17	TRBV3-1/TRBV3-2
TGTGCCAGCAGCGACCAGGGTGATTCACCCCTCCACTTT	CASSDQGDSPLHF	TRBJ1-6	medium-sized	NA	13	TRBV5-5
TGTGCCAGCAGTTTAGGTGCAGGAATAACCTACGAGCAGTACTTC	CASSLGAGITYEQYF	TRBJ2-7	NA	NA	15	TRBV27
TGTGCCAGCAGCTTCGGAGGGGGCAGGGGCGGGGAGCTGTTTTTT	CASSFGGGRGGELFF	TRBJ2-2	NA	NA	15	TRBV7-2
TGTGCCAGCAGCCATAGCGGGGGGCCAACCTACGAGCAGTACTTC	CASSHSGGPTYEQYF	TRBJ2-7	NA	TRBD2	15	TRBV14
TGTGCCAGCAGCTTGGACAGACCCACGTTGGCTGAAGCTTTCTTT	CASSLDRPTLAEAFF	TRBJ1-1	few	NA	15	TRBV5-4
TGTGCCAGCAGCTTAGATGGCGGGGGGGCCGGAGATACGCAGTATTTT	CASSLDGGGAGDTQYF	TRBJ2-3	NA	TRBD2	16	TRBV7-9
TGTGCCAGCAGTTACTCGCCGGGACAGGTTCAAGAGACCCAGTACTTC	CASSYSPGQVQETQYF	TRBJ2-5	many	TRBD1	16	TRBV6-5
TGTGCCAGCAGCTCCGGGACAGGATTCACTGAAGCTTTCTTT	CASSSGTGFTEAFF	TRBJ1-1	NA	TRBD1	14	TRBV7-9
TGTGCCAGCTCACGCGGGACAGGGATGGGGGATCAGCCCCAGCATTTT	CASSRGTGMGDQPQHF	TRBJ1-5	NA	TRBD1	16	TRBV18
TGTGCCAGCAGCCCAGAGTCAGCGAGGGCAACTAATGAAAAACTGTTTTTT	CASSPESARATNEKLFF	TRBJ1-4	NA	NA	17	TRBV7-8
TGTGCCAGCAGTCGGGACACCTCCAATCAGCCCCAGCATTTT	CASSRDTSNQPQHF	TRBJ1-5	NA	NA	14	TRBV2
TGTGCCAGCAGTTACGGGGACAGGTCTAATGAAAAACTGTTTTTT	CASSYGDRSNEKLFF	TRBJ1-4	once	TRBD1	15	TRBV6-6